The clone carrying this T cell receptor (beta chain) showed up just once. Antigen specificity is unknown. The sample originates from a study of shared clonotypes between healthy human individuals. Notes on the study in general: The study found approximately 5% of naive CD4 clonotypes shared across a few donors. Memory subsets generally showed smaller estimated richness than naive subsets did.

The naive CD8 population came from CD45RO-negative cells selected for CCR7, without terminally differentiated effector memory CD45RA+ cells. Donors were healthy HIV-negative adults without recently reported acute infections or vaccinations. CDR3 length: 15 amino acids. Germline trimming cut 7 bases from V and 6 bases from J; bases unmatched to any gene: 15. Germline CDR1 reads SGHKS; CDR2 reads YYEKEE (reference sequence). Genomic DNA from each subset was divided evenly over several immunoSEQ plates. The method was immunoSEQ multiplex PCR; TCRdb's version includes in-frame clones alone and lacks a portion of them. The repertoire consists of hundreds of thousands of clones, with approximately 95% occurring once and the leading ten covering 0.095% to 0.14%.

The sequenced sample consisted of naive CD8+ T cells sorted from blood. The TCR was taken from a woman aged 25 to 39 in good health. This chain links TRBV5-5 with TRBJ2-7, with 8 bases identical to TRBD1. The CDR3 nucleotides read TGTGCCAGCGCCATAAATCCCCGGGACAGGCTCGAGCAGTACTTC. This gives the protein CASAINPRDRLEQYF.